The source of this T cell receptor (beta chain) is a study of cytomegalovirus exposure and HLA in healthy donors. Study details: Clustering assigned around 77% of the approximately 400 genotyped donors to the Caucasian-associated ancestry cluster.

Points on this clone: Antigen specificity is unknown.

Study findings and constraints: Earlier results showed most TCR beta V segments being productive about 90% or about 30% of the time. Altogether, 164 TCR beta chains were recorded as cytomegalovirus-associated.

A multiplex PCR was run with 60 Vbeta primers and 13 Jbeta primers. TCRdb's copy holds only in-frame clones and misses some; the assay was immunoSEQ multiplex PCR. Here the sample table reports 40,000 to 45,000 clones. Specimen: PBMCs. The sequence was collected from a woman aged 30 to 39 in good health and CMV-seronegative.

This CDR3 reads CASSHHGHDGELFF. CDR3 nucleotide sequence: TGTGCCAGCAGCCATCACGGACACGACGGGGAGCTGTTTTTT. The chain recombines TRBV4-2 with TRBJ2-2; TRBD1 might be the D (5 bases). In germline, CDR1 is LGHNA, CDR2 YNFKEQ. Trimming took off 3 bases at V and 7 bases at J, with 12 bases between the two ends. The CDR3 is made up of 14 amino acids.